The next 11 T cell receptor beta chains were all read from a single sample in a study of shared clonotypes between healthy human individuals (dated by TCRdb to between 2020 and 2021). Preparation of the library involved the immunoSEQ multiplex PCR assay. The source is immuneACCESS, and TCRdb retained only in-frame sequences with V and J called. Part of the clones is not carried over; for the studies checked, unresolved V genes explain less than half of this, and the remainder is unexplained. This sample is represented by some 630,000 clones; about 95% of them were singletons. The ten largest clones add up to 0.095% to 0.13% of the sample. CD8 naive samples consisted of CD45RO-negative cells that were positively selected for CCR7, yielding a CD45RA+CCR7+ population without TemRA cells. The sequenced sample consisted of naive CD8+ T cells sorted from blood. The cell subset or site tag for this specimen amounts to: CD45RA+CCR7+. These receptors originate from a woman in her twenties or thirties in good health.

This chain joins TRBV27 and TRBJ1-5; D unresolved. The CDR3 length is 13 residues. The germline V and J ends were trimmed by 1 base and 5 bases, with 6 bases remaining between them. The germline gives CDR1 MNHEY, CDR2 SMNVEV (reference sequence). The CDR3 sequence: CASSLFVDQPQHF. In nucleotides, the CDR3 is TGTGCCAGCAGTTTATTCGTAGATCAGCCCCAGCATTTT.

This sequence joins TRBV13 and TRBJ2-1; D is perhaps TRBD1 (6 bases). Germline V gene data show CDR1 as PRHDT and CDR2 as FYEKMQ (reference sequence). V shed 1 base and J shed 6 bases, with 19 bases lying between them. The CDR3 runs 17 residues. This CDR3 is CASSLESLDSGSNEQFF. CDR3 sequence (DNA): TGTGCCAGCAGCTTAGAATCTTTGGACAGTGGGAGCAATGAGCAGTTCTTC.

This chain joins TRBV7-9 and TRBJ2-3, with TRBD2 matching over 7 bases. Germline trimming cut 6 bases from V and 8 bases from J; bases unmatched to any gene: 11. The CDR3 loop spans 14 amino acids. CDR1 and CDR2 from the germline V gene are SEHNR and FQNEAQ (reference sequence). CDR3 coding DNA: TGTGCCAGCAGTCCTCCCCGGGGGGAGGGTACGCAGTATTTT. Translation gives CASSPPRGEGTQYF.

This chain uses TRBV27 with TRBJ1-1; tentative D call: TRBD1 (6 bases). CDR1 MNHEY and CDR2 SMNVEV come from the germline V gene (reference sequence). The CDR3 is 14 residues long. Trimming took 7 bases from V and 3 from J, leaving 15 bases between them. The CDR3 reads CASTLGQGYTEAFF. Written as DNA, the CDR3 is TGTGCCAGCACTTTGGGCCAGGGGTACACTGAAGCTTTCTTT.

The V gene is TRBV28, the J gene TRBJ2-2; tentative D call: TRBD2 (5 bases). Between the trimmed V and J ends, which lost 2 bases and 5 bases, there was a span of 9 bases. The CDR3 has 14 residues. Germline CDR1 is MDHEN and CDR2 is SYDVKM. CDR3 DNA sequence: TGTGCCAGCAGTTTAGCGGGTTGGACCGGGGAGCTGTTTTTT. Translated: CASSLAGWTGELFF.

This clone was recorded only once. The chain combines TRBV7-2 with TRBJ2-7; the match to TRBD2 covers 7 bases. The CDR3 is made up of 15 amino acids. Trimming removed 5 bases from V and 0 bases from J; junction bases left unmatched: 7. CDR1 and CDR2 from the germline V gene are SGHTA and FQGNSA. In nucleotides, the CDR3 is TGTGCCAGCAGCGGGGGTGCGGGAGACTCCTACGAGCAGTACTTC. Its protein product is CASSGGAGDSYEQYF.

J is TRBJ1-1 and V is TRBV19, with a possible D match to TRBD1 (6 bases). There are 13 residues in the CDR3. V dropped 3 bases and J dropped 6 bases, with 11 bases sitting between them. Germline V gene data show CDR1 as LNHDA and CDR2 as SQIVND (reference sequence). The CDR3 reads CASSMVRGAEAFF. CDR3 bases: TGTGCCAGTAGTATGGTCAGGGGCGCTGAAGCTTTCTTT. Drawing the rest from reference TRBV19 and TRBJ1-1, the complete variable domain is DGGITQSPKYLFRKEGQNVTLSCEQNLNHDAMYWYRQDPGQGLRLIYYSQIVNDFQKGDIAEGYSVSREKKESFPLTVTSAQKNPTAFYLCASSMVRGAEAFFGQGTRLTVV.

This sequence joins TRBV6-5 and TRBJ1-2, with D perhaps matching TRBD1 (6 bases). Trimming removed 0 bases at V and 6 bases at J, with 8 bases between. CDR1 is MNHEY, CDR2 SVGAGI, per germline. The CDR3 contains 13 residues. The CDR3 protein is CASSYSAGDGYTF. The CDR3 bases are TGTGCCAGCAGTTACTCTGCAGGGGATGGCTACACCTTC.

This chain uses TRBV28 with TRBJ2-1, with TRBD2 matching over 14 bases. Per the germline V gene, CDR1 is MDHEN and CDR2 is SYDVKM. V shed 5 bases, J shed 11 bases, and the junction held 8 bases outside the gene matches. This CDR3 contains 15 residues. CDR3 residues: CASSPGTSGRTKQFF. The CDR3 DNA reads TGTGCCAGCAGTCCCGGGACTAGCGGGAGAACTAAGCAGTTCTTC. Filled out from reference TRBV28 and TRBJ2-1, the complete variable domain reads DVKVTQSSRYLVKRTGEKVFLECVQDMDHENMFWYRQDPGLGLRLIYFSYDVKMKEKGDIPEGYSVSREKKERFSLILESASTNQTSMYLCASSPGTSGRTKQFFGPGTRLTVL.

The chain carries TRBV7-9 and TRBJ1-5; D is ambiguous. V was shortened by 5 bases and J by 4 bases, with 6 bases between the two germline ends. There are 12 residues in the CDR3. The germline V gene encodes CDR1 SEHNR and CDR2 FQNEAQ (reference sequence). The CDR3 nucleotides are TGTGCCAGCAGCCTATTAAATCAGCCCCAGCATTTT. It is translated as CASSLLNQPQHF.

This clone has just one count. The V gene is TRBV29-1, the J gene TRBJ2-7; D gene uncertain. This CDR3 is 13 amino acids long. Looked up from germline, CDR1 is SQVTM and CDR2 is ANQGSEA. Trimming took 2 bases from V and 0 from J, leaving 8 bases between them. The chain's CDR3 is CSVETASSYEQYF. CDR3 DNA: TGCAGCGTTGAAACAGCTAGCTCCTACGAGCAGTACTTC.